These 27 T cell receptor beta chains were all obtained from the same sample, sequenced in a study of cytomegalovirus exposure and HLA in healthy donors (dated by TCRdb to about 2017). Receptors were amplified or captured by the immunoSEQ multiplex PCR assay. The multiplex PCR relied on a mix of 60 forward primers for TCR Vbeta segments and 13 reverse primers for TCR Jbeta segments. TCRdb re-hosts the immuneACCESS table, in-frame sequences only. Its copies lack some clones; in the studies checked, an unresolved V gene accounts for under half of them, and the cause for the rest is not known. Present in this sample are 100,000 to 150,000 clones, roughly 82% of which were seen just once. Around 13% of the sample is in the top ten clones. Input material: PBMCs. Source of these receptors: a middle-aged woman in good health and CMV-seropositive.

The chain employs TRBV29-1 and TRBJ2-7, with 8 bases that match TRBD2. CDR1 is SQVTM, CDR2 ANQGSEA, per germline. V lost 7 bases, J lost 7 bases, and 6 bases stayed unmatched. The CDR3 is 11 amino acids. In DNA, the CDR3 is TGCAGCGCCACCATAGCGGGAGAGCAGTACTTC. This codes for CSATIAGEQYF.

The chain uses TRBV7-6 and TRBJ2-3, with a weak D call TRBD2 (6 bases). Germline V gene sequence: CDR1 SGHVS, CDR2 FNYEAQ. The CDR3 loop spans 16 amino acids. Trimming stripped 0 bases from V and 0 bases from J, with 10 bases between. DNA for the CDR3: TGTGCCAGCAGCTTAGCGGGGGGAACTAGCACAGATACGCAGTATTTT. Amino acids: CASSLAGGTSTDTQYF.

CDR3 bases: TGTGCCAGCAGCATATATGACGGCGGCAATGAGCAGTTCTTC. This encodes CASSIYDGGNEQFF. The V and J genes are TRBV7-6 and TRBJ2-1, with unresolved D. Germline values: CDR1 SGHVS, CDR2 FNYEAQ. The CDR3 extends over 14 amino acids. V lost 5 bases, J lost 6 bases, and 14 bases lay in between.

Regarding this clone: This CDR3 is also generated by other DNA sequences in the sample. This sequence joins TRBV15 and TRBJ2-1; 7 positions agree with TRBD1. The CDR3 is 15 residues long. CDR1 is LNHNV and CDR2 is YYDKDF in the germline V gene (reference sequence). Germline trimming cut 0 bases from V and 1 base from J; bases unmatched to any gene: 0. The CDR3 region has the DNA TGTGCCACCAGCAGAGACAGGGGGTCCTACAATGAGCAGTTCTTC. Its translation is CATSRDRGSYNEQFF.

V usage is TRBV2 and J usage is TRBJ2-7; 9 bases match TRBD2. The CDR3 runs to 12 residues. With 8 bases clipped from V and 6 bases from J, the junction kept 5 bases outside the gene matches. Germline V CDR1 and CDR2: SNHLY, FYNNEI. The CDR3 coding sequence is TGTGCCAGCCAGGGACTAGCCGGCGAGCAGTACTTC. This codes for CASQGLAGEQYF.

The J gene is TRBJ2-7, the V gene TRBV5-1; D is unresolved. Germline CDR1 is SGHRS and CDR2 is YFSETQ. The CDR3 has 13 amino acids. V gave up 4 bases and J gave up 6 bases, with 14 bases separating them. The CDR3 loop is CASSLGSLSEQYF. CDR3 DNA sequence: TGCGCCAGCAGCCTGGGGTCTTTGAGCGAGCAGTACTTC.

This clone was counted between two and nine times. This chain connects TRBV5-1 to TRBJ2-7; 7 nucleotides agree with TRBD1. J gave up 2 bases and V 0 bases, and 5 bases lay outside the gene matches. The germline CDR1 and CDR2 sequences are SGHRS and YFSETQ. The CDR3 consists of 15 residues. CDR3 nucleotide sequence: TGCGCCAGCAGCTTGGCCACAGGGGTTGCCTACGAGCAGTACTTC. Amino acid sequence: CASSLATGVAYEQYF. Full variable domain (outside the CDR3, taken from reference TRBV5-1 and TRBJ2-7): KAGVTQTPRYLIKTRGQQVTLSCSPISGHRSVSWYQQTPGQGLQFLFEYFSETQRNKGNFPGRFSGRQFSNSRSEMNVSTLELGDSALYLCASSLATGVAYEQYFGPGTRLTVT.

This clone appeared once. This chain connects TRBV11-2 to TRBJ2-4; 8 bases are shared with TRBD1. The J segment lost 5 bases and the V segment lost 0 bases, leaving 6 bases of the junction unmatched. The CDR3 length is 16 residues. Germline-derived CDR1 and CDR2 are SGHAT and FQNNGV. The chain's CDR3 is CASSLERTGFQNIQYF. Written as DNA, the CDR3 is TGTGCCAGCAGCTTAGAAAGGACAGGGTTTCAAAACATTCAGTACTTC.

This sequence joins TRBV9 and TRBJ2-5, with TRBD1 matching 9 bases. This CDR3 comprises 15 residues. Losses at the gene ends were 3 bases for V and 4 bases for J; bases not matched to a gene: 7. The V gene's germline CDR1 is SGDLS and CDR2 YYNGEE. The CDR3 DNA is TGTGCCAGCAGCGGACCCACAGGGGGCGCAGAGACCCAGTACTTC. Protein product: CASSGPTGGAETQYF.

The chain combines TRBV7-8 with TRBJ1-5, with 9 bases lining up with TRBD1. Germline V gene lookup returns CDR1 SGHVS and CDR2 FQNEAQ. The V and J ends lost 5 bases and 1 base, in that order; junction bases with no gene match: 9. The CDR3 totals 17 residues. The CDR3 spells CASSPTGTGKSNQPQHF. In DNA form, the CDR3 reads TGTGCCAGCAGCCCCACCGGGACAGGGAAAAGCAATCAGCCCCAGCATTTT.

The chain uses TRBV10-3 and TRBJ2-5, with D tentatively TRBD1 (5 bases). In germline, CDR1 is ENHRY, CDR2 SYGVKD. This CDR3 contains 12 residues. With 3 bases removed from V and 5 bases from J, the gap between germline ends came to 7 bases. CDR3 coding DNA: TGTGCCATCAGTGACCCAGGGGAGACCCAGTACTTC. Translated: CAISDPGETQYF.

This rearrangement joins TRBV5-1 to TRBJ2-5, with 16 bases identical to TRBD2. This CDR3 has 14 amino acids. V dropped 4 bases and J dropped 11; count of bases not matched to a gene: 5. In germline, CDR1 is SGHRS, CDR2 YFSETQ. Here the CDR3 DNA reads TGCGCCAGCAGCCTTGGGACTAGCGGGGGGGAGCAGTACTTC. Translating it yields CASSLGTSGGEQYF.

The genes are TRBV19 and TRBJ1-3; D gene unclear. The germline V gene encodes CDR1 LNHDA and CDR2 SQIVND (reference sequence). V was trimmed by 6 bases and J by 0 bases, leaving 9 bases between them. This CDR3 has 14 amino acids. This CDR3 reads CASRRVSSGNTIYF. The CDR3 DNA is TGTGCCAGTAGAAGAGTTAGCTCTGGAAACACCATATATTTT.

The chain uses TRBV7-9 and TRBJ2-7; possible D gene TRBD2, 6 bases. The germline V and J ends were trimmed by 5 bases and 6 bases, with 8 bases remaining between them. The germline CDR1 and CDR2 sequences are SEHNR and FQNEAQ (reference sequence). The CDR3 loop spans 11 amino acids. The CDR3 sequence: CASSPGVEQYF. DNA of the CDR3: TGTGCCAGCAGCCCGGGAGTCGAGCAGTACTTC.

This clone has ten or more counts. The chain uses TRBV7-3 and TRBJ2-7; 13 positions agree with TRBD2. The CDR3 has 16 amino acids. CDR1 and CDR2 (germline): SGHTA, FQGTGA. Germline trimming cut 4 bases from V and 7 bases from J; bases unmatched to any gene: 10. The CDR3 DNA follows: TGTGCCAGCAGCTCCGGACTAGCGGGAGCCCTCGGGGAGCAGTACTTC. This gives the protein CASSSGLAGALGEQYF. The entire variable domain, with the rest obtained from reference TRBV7-3 and TRBJ2-7, is as follows: GAGVSQTPSNKVTEKGKYVELRCDPISGHTALYWYRQSLGQGPEFLIYFQGTGAADDSGLPNDRFFAVRPEGSVSTLKIQRTERGDSAVYLCASSSGLAGALGEQYFGPGTRLTVT.

The chain carries TRBV5-1 and TRBJ2-1; possibly TRBD1 for D (6 bases). Germline V CDR1 and CDR2: SGHRS, YFSETQ. V lost 0 bases and J 6 bases, leaving 16 bases between the germline ends. This CDR3 has 16 residues. This chain's CDR3 is CASSLAVRGSINEQFF. The CDR3 DNA follows: TGCGCCAGCAGCTTGGCCGTCAGGGGCAGTATCAATGAGCAGTTCTTC.

This clone was observed a handful of times. V gene TRBV7-9 combines with J gene TRBJ1-2; no definite D call. Germline loops: CDR1 SEHNR, CDR2 FQNEAQ (reference sequence). The CDR3 sequence is 13 residues long. The V end was cut by 6 bases, the J end by 6 bases, with 14 bases between. The CDR3 DNA reads as TGTGCCAGCAGTACGAAGCCGAGGGATGGCTACACCTTC. Translating gives CASSTKPRDGYTF. Complete variable domain (other parts from reference TRBV7-9 and TRBJ1-2): DTGVSQNPRHKITKRGQNVTFRCDPISEHNRLYWYRQTLGQGPEFLTYFQNEAQLEKSRLLSDRFSAERPKGSFSTLEIQRTEQGDSAMYLCASSTKPRDGYTFGSGTRLTVV.

CDR3 region: CASSETGNYEKLFF. CDR3 nucleotides: TGTGCCAGCAGCGAGACAGGGAATTATGAAAAACTGTTTTTT. The chain combines TRBV7-9 with TRBJ1-4; 7 nucleotides match TRBD1. The germline V gene encodes CDR1 SEHNR and CDR2 FQNEAQ (reference sequence). This CDR3 has 14 amino acids. V gave up 5 bases and J gave up 6 bases; unmatched junction bases: 6.

The V and J genes are TRBV6-1 and TRBJ2-7, with D maybe TRBD1 (6 bases). The V gene's germline CDR1 is MNHNS and CDR2 SASEGT. V gave up 0 bases and J gave up 8 bases, with 14 bases separating them. The CDR3 consists of 14 residues. CDR3 nucleotide sequence: TGTGCCAGCAGTGAAGCGCCGGACAGCCTAAAGCAGTACTTC. Its protein is CASSEAPDSLKQYF.

V and J are TRBV19 and TRBJ2-3; weak D call: TRBD2 (5 bases). The length of the CDR3 is 14 residues. The germline V and J ends were trimmed by 0 bases and 12 bases, with 16 bases remaining between them. Germline CDR1 and CDR2: LNHDA and SQIVND (reference sequence). CDR3 amino acids: CASSIDLTEGDQYF. DNA for the CDR3: TGTGCCAGTAGTATAGATCTAACAGAGGGTGATCAGTATTTT.

The chain links TRBV9 to TRBJ2-1; 7 bases are a match to TRBD1. Germline trimming cut 3 bases from V and 0 bases from J; bases unmatched to any gene: 6. The CDR3 is made up of 16 amino acids. Germline V gene data show CDR1 as SGDLS and CDR2 as YYNGEE. For the CDR3, the DNA is TGTGCCAGCAGCGGGGACAGTATAAGCTCCTACAATGAGCAGTTCTTC. Translating gives CASSGDSISSYNEQFF.

The rearrangement joins TRBV28 to TRBJ1-2, with 7 bases fitting TRBD1. Germline CDR1 reads MDHEN; CDR2 reads SYDVKM. The CDR3 is 13 residues long. The J segment lost 3 bases and the V segment lost 6 bases, leaving 4 bases of the junction unmatched. CDR3 region: CASSRGQHYGYTF. Written as DNA, the CDR3 is TGTGCCAGCAGCCGGGGACAGCACTATGGCTACACCTTC.

This clone was detected a few times. The rearrangement uses TRBV30 and TRBJ2-7, with 9 nucleotides matching TRBD2. CDR1 and CDR2 (germline): GTSNPN, SVGIG (reference sequence). The junction had 8 bases not matched to a gene; V was cut back by 2 bases and J by 6 bases. The CDR3 runs to 14 residues. The CDR3 region has the DNA TGTGCCTGGAGTTTGATAGCGGGAGTTGGCGAGCAGTACTTC. Its protein product is CAWSLIAGVGEQYF.

The gene calls are TRBV4-1 and TRBJ2-5; D remains unclear. CDR1 and CDR2 (germline): MGHRA, YSYEKL. The CDR3 totals 13 residues. The V end was cut by 8 bases, the J end by 5 bases, with 15 bases between. CDR3: CASSPLSRETQYF. CDR3 sequence (DNA): TGCGCCAGCTCTCCGTTGTCCCGGGAGACCCAGTACTTC.

This chain joins TRBV5-1 and TRBJ2-5; 10 positions agree with TRBD1. The assigned J gene may be wrong: the sequence end matches TRBJ2-7 better. The CDR3 is 13 amino acids. The germline CDR1 and CDR2 sequences are SGHRS and YFSETQ. The CDR3 spells CASSRQGAREQYF. For the CDR3, the DNA is TGCGCCAGCTCCCGACAGGGGGCACGCGAGCAGTACTTC.

The chain recombines TRBV19 with TRBJ2-3; 7 positions agree with TRBD2. CDR1 and CDR2 (germline): LNHDA, SQIVND (reference sequence). The junction had 7 bases not matched to a gene; V was cut back by 10 bases and J by 0 bases. The CDR3 is 14 residues long. The DNA of the CDR3 is TGTGCCACGGCCTTTAGCGGGAGCACAGATACGCAGTATTTT. Its protein is CATAFSGSTDTQYF.

The chain combines TRBV11-2 with TRBJ2-4, with 10 bases identical to TRBD1. The length of the CDR3 is 16 residues. The V segment lost 1 base and the J segment 8 bases; nucleotides outside the gene matches: 8. Looked up from germline, CDR1 is SGHAT and CDR2 is FQNNGV. The CDR3 loop is CASSLAPGQGKDIQYF. The CDR3 region has the DNA TGTGCCAGCAGCTTAGCACCGGGACAGGGGAAGGACATTCAGTACTTC.